One sample yielded the 27 T cell receptor beta chains listed below, sequenced in a study of cytomegalovirus exposure and HLA in healthy donors. The primer mix had 60 Vbeta and 13 Jbeta primers. TCRdb keeps only in-frame clones here, not all; method: immunoSEQ multiplex PCR. The table records about 190,000 clones, roughly 90% of them present only once. The sample taken for sequencing was PBMCs. The source is a woman under 40 in good health and CMV-seronegative.

This clone was recorded only once. The rearrangement joins TRBV6-6 to TRBJ1-4, with a tentative D call TRBD1 (5 bases). The CDR3 runs 16 residues. The V end was cut by 6 bases, the J end by 6 bases, with 20 bases between. Germline CDR1 reads MNHNY; CDR2 reads SVGAGI (reference sequence). The CDR3, as DNA: TGTGCCAGCAGCGGTCGGGGGAAGAAGTGGGATGAAAAACTGTTTTTT. Translating gives CASSGRGKKWDEKLFF.

The CDR3 DNA is TGCAGCGTTGCCCGGGACAGGGGGACAGATACGCAGTATTTT. Translated: CSVARDRGTDTQYF. The gene calls are TRBV29-1 and TRBJ2-3, with 11 nucleotides matching TRBD1. Trimming cost V 4 bases and J 3 bases; bases outside gene matches: 3. Germline CDR1 is SQVTM and CDR2 is ANQGSEA. The CDR3 consists of 14 residues.

The chain carries TRBV28 and TRBJ2-6; the D gene is possibly TRBD1 (6 bases). Trimming left V 5 bases short and J 8 bases short, with 19 bases between. The CDR3 totals 16 residues. Per germline, CDR1 MDHEN and CDR2 SYDVKM. For the CDR3, the DNA is TGTGCCAGCAGTCCAATCAGGGGACCAAAAACCAACGTCCTGACTTTC. Amino acids: CASSPIRGPKTNVLTF.

The chain uses TRBV7-2 and TRBJ2-5; D is unresolved. The CDR3 spans 11 residues. CDR1 and CDR2 (germline): SGHTA, FQGNSA. Between the trimmed V and J ends, which lost 3 bases and 5 bases, there was a span of 4 bases. CDR3 DNA sequence: TGTGCCAGCAGCTTCTATGAGACCCAGTACTTC. It yields the protein CASSFYETQYF.

The gene calls are TRBV4-1 and TRBJ1-1; 7 bases line up with TRBD1. CDR1 is MGHRA and CDR2 is YSYEKL in the germline V gene. This CDR3 has 15 amino acids. Losses at the gene ends were 4 bases for V and 12 bases for J; bases not matched to a gene: 17. The CDR3 region has the DNA TGCGCCAGCAGCCCAGGTGGCCTGACAGGGCGTAGGACTTTCTTT. It specifies CASSPGGLTGRRTFF.

The genes are TRBV27 and TRBJ2-7; 7 bases match TRBD1. The J segment lost 3 bases and the V segment lost 5 bases, leaving 4 bases of the junction unmatched. The CDR3 extends over 13 amino acids. The germline CDR1 and CDR2 sequences are MNHEY and SMNVEV (reference sequence). In DNA form, the CDR3 reads TGTGCCAGCAGTCACCAGGGGGACTACGAGCAGTACTTC. It specifies CASSHQGDYEQYF.

The rearrangement joins TRBV4-2 to TRBJ2-5; 11 bases align to TRBD2. Germline-derived CDR1 and CDR2 are LGHNA and YNFKEQ. Unmatched junction bases numbered 4, after V lost 4 bases and J lost 0 bases. The CDR3 has 16 amino acids. The DNA of the CDR3 is TGTGCCAGCAGCCCGGGACTAGCGGTTTACCAAGAGACCCAGTACTTC. This encodes CASSPGLAVYQETQYF.

In its sample, this clone was seen a few times. The genes are TRBV5-1 and TRBJ2-3; possibly TRBD2 for D (6 bases). The CDR3 loop spans 14 amino acids. Germline V gene lookup returns CDR1 SGHRS and CDR2 YFSETQ. The V end was cut by 4 bases, the J end by 2 bases, with 11 bases between. The DNA of the CDR3 is TGCGCCAGCAGCCGGGACTTATACACAGATACGCAGTATTTT. It codes for CASSRDLYTDTQYF.

CDR3 DNA: TGCGCCAGCAGCCAAGTAAGGGGAACTGAAGCTTTCTTT. Amino acids: CASSQVRGTEAFF. V gene TRBV4-1 combines with J gene TRBJ1-1; perhaps TRBD1 as D (5 bases). CDR1 and CDR2 from the germline V gene are MGHRA and YSYEKL. Trimming removed 1 base at V and 5 bases at J, with 8 bases between. CDR3 length: 13 amino acids.

The chain has TRBV28 and TRBJ2-3; perhaps TRBD2 as D (5 bases). The CDR3 length is 15 residues. In germline, CDR1 is MDHEN, CDR2 SYDVKM. V lost 8 bases and J 2 bases, leaving 17 bases between the germline ends. CDR3 region: CASGYSAGLTDTQYF. CDR3 DNA sequence: TGTGCCAGCGGATATAGCGCGGGCCTCACAGATACGCAGTATTTT.

This sequence joins TRBV15 and TRBJ2-2; D possibly corresponds to TRBD2 (5 bases). This CDR3 is 16 amino acids long. The V end was cut by 8 bases, the J end by 4 bases, with 20 bases between. Germline values: CDR1 LNHNV, CDR2 YYDKDF (reference sequence). In nucleotides, the CDR3 is TGTGCCACCGCCCCCGCCCGGGGTTGGGGCACCGGGGAGCTGTTTTTT. This codes for CATAPARGWGTGELFF. Supplemented by reference TRBV15 and TRBJ2-2, the full variable domain reads DAMVIQNPRYQVTQFGKPVTLSCSQTLNHNVMYWYQQKSSQAPKLLFHYYDKDFNNEADTPDNFQSRRPNTSFCFLDIRSPGLGDTAMYLCATAPARGWGTGELFFGEGSRLTVL.

This chain uses TRBV7-3 with TRBJ2-4, with 7 bases lining up with TRBD1. The J segment lost 5 bases and the V segment lost 4 bases, leaving 2 bases of the junction unmatched. Per the germline V gene, CDR1 is SGHTA and CDR2 is FQGTGA. The CDR3 has 13 amino acids. The CDR3 here is CASSSGTENIQYF. CDR3 in DNA: TGTGCCAGCAGCTCCGGGACAGAAAACATTCAGTACTTC.

The chain is built from TRBV2 and TRBJ1-5; 8 positions agree with TRBD1. The CDR3 runs 16 residues. The V segment lost 5 bases and the J segment 4 bases; nucleotides outside the gene matches: 10. Germline CDR1 and CDR2: SNHLY and FYNNEI. The CDR3 DNA reads TGTGCCAGCAGTATTCTGAGGACAGGGCTGAATCAGCCCCAGCATTTT. Residues: CASSILRTGLNQPQHF.

The V and J genes are TRBV27 and TRBJ1-1, with TRBD1 as a possible D gene (5 bases). CDR3 size: 12 residues. Trimming took 9 bases from V and 5 from J, leaving 13 bases between them. Germline CDR1 is MNHEY and CDR2 is SMNVEV (reference sequence). The CDR3 sequence: CASKGEGTEAFF. As DNA, the CDR3 is TGTGCCAGTAAAGGGGAGGGAACTGAAGCTTTCTTT.

The CDR3 DNA reads as TGCGCCAGCAGCCCCGGAGGGACGTCACACAATGAGCAGTTCTTC. Its protein is CASSPGGTSHNEQFF. J is TRBJ2-1 and V is TRBV5-1, with D perhaps matching TRBD2 (6 bases). This CDR3 is 15 amino acids long. CDR1 and CDR2 (germline): SGHRS, YFSETQ. V lost 4 bases, J lost 5 bases, and 16 bases lay in between.

V is TRBV9 and J is TRBJ2-5; 8 bases agree with TRBD2. CDR3 length: 15 residues. The ends lost 0 bases at V and 5 bases at J; junction bases unmatched: 6. Germline lookup yields CDR1 SGDLS and CDR2 YYNGEE. CDR3 region: CASSVAGGGWETQYF. CDR3 DNA sequence: TGTGCCAGCAGCGTAGCCGGGGGGGGTTGGGAGACCCAGTACTTC. The full variable domain, its missing parts supplied by reference TRBV9 and TRBJ2-5, is DSGVTQTPKHLITATGQRVTLRCSPRSGDLSVYWYQQSLDQGLQFLIQYYNGEERAKGNILERFSAQQFPDLHSELNLSSLELGDSALYFCASSVAGGGWETQYFGPGTRLLVL.

The chain joins TRBV28 to TRBJ1-1, with D possibly being TRBD1 (6 bases). V lost 11 bases to trimming and J lost 4 bases, with 14 bases between them. The CDR3 loop spans 12 amino acids. Germline lookup yields CDR1 MDHEN and CDR2 SYDVKM. CDR3 in DNA: TGTGCCGCCCAGGGGCATGGCACTGAAGCTTTCTTT. Protein sequence: CAAQGHGTEAFF.

The chain employs TRBV6-1 and TRBJ1-1, with TRBD1 as a possible D gene (5 bases). The germline V and J ends were trimmed by 2 bases and 5 bases, with 12 bases remaining between them. The CDR3 contains 14 residues. Germline V gene sequence: CDR1 MNHNS, CDR2 SASEGT. CDR3 sequence reads: CASSELGGTTEAFF. CDR3 nucleotides: TGTGCCAGCAGTGAATTGGGGGGGACTACTGAAGCTTTCTTT.

J is TRBJ2-7 and V is TRBV18; D perhaps matches TRBD1 (5 bases). CDR1 is KGHSH, CDR2 LQKENI, per germline. This CDR3 has 16 residues. Deletions cut 6 bases from V and 0 bases from J, with 18 bases between. The CDR3 DNA is TGTGCCAGCTCTCCCAGGGTGGGCCCGAGCTCCTACGAGCAGTACTTC. Protein: CASSPRVGPSSYEQYF.

The V call is TRBV28, the J call TRBJ2-1; TRBD2 matches at 15 bases. This CDR3 is built from 20 residues. The V and J ends lost 5 bases and 0 bases, in that order; junction bases with no gene match: 11. Germline V CDR1 and CDR2: MDHEN, SYDVKM. CDR3 region: CASSPLSGTSGGSSYNEQFF. The DNA for the CDR3 is TGTGCCAGCAGTCCGCTAAGCGGGACTAGCGGGGGGAGCTCCTACAATGAGCAGTTCTTC.

The rearrangement uses TRBV25-1 and TRBJ2-5; 7 bases are shared with TRBD2. CDR3 length: 13 residues. The V and J ends lost 8 bases and 5 bases, in that order; junction bases with no gene match: 8. Germline V gene sequence: CDR1 MGHDK, CDR2 SYGVNS. CDR3 sequence (DNA): TGTGCCAGCGGAAGGACTAGGCGGGAGACCCAGTACTTC. Its translation is CASGRTRRETQYF. Filled out from reference TRBV25-1 and TRBJ2-5, the complete variable domain reads EADIYQTPRYLVIGTGKKITLECSQTMGHDKMYWYQQDPGMELHLIHYSYGVNSTEKGDLSSESTVSRIRTEHFPLTLESARPSHTSQYLCASGRTRRETQYFGPGTRLLVL.

The chain combines TRBV2 with TRBJ2-7; D is unresolved. In germline, CDR1 is SNHLY, CDR2 FYNNEI. Trimming stripped 4 bases from V and 5 bases from J, with 15 bases between. The CDR3 length is 14 residues. CDR3 nucleotides: TGTGCCAGCAGTGTCCCAGCGAAGGATGACGAGCAGTACTTC. Amino acids: CASSVPAKDDEQYF.

V usage is TRBV5-5 and J usage is TRBJ2-7, with 8 bases matching TRBD2. CDR3 length equals 12 residues. J lost 4 bases, V lost 7 bases, and 4 bases had no gene match. In germline, CDR1 is SGHKS, CDR2 YYEKEE (reference sequence). DNA for the CDR3: TGTGCCAGCCTAAGCGGGAGTTACGAGCAGTACTTC. Translating it yields CASLSGSYEQYF.

The chain employs TRBV20-1 and TRBJ2-1; perhaps TRBD2 as D (5 bases). CDR3 size: 11 residues. Germline loops: CDR1 DFQATT, CDR2 SNEGSKA (reference sequence). Trimming left V 5 bases short and J 12 bases short, with 14 bases between. CDR3 loop: CSAYQRLRQFF. The CDR3 nucleotides are TGCAGTGCTTACCAGCGGCTGAGGCAGTTCTTC.

This chain links TRBV11-2 with TRBJ2-1; D perhaps matches TRBD1 (5 bases). V lost 0 bases to trimming and J lost 0 bases, with 15 bases between them. The CDR3 is 18 amino acids. CDR1 is SGHAT, CDR2 FQNNGV, per germline. The CDR3 DNA is TGTGCCAGCAGCTTAGATCCCACAGGTTACAGCTCCTACAATGAGCAGTTCTTC. Translating gives CASSLDPTGYSSYNEQFF.

This chain joins TRBV7-3 and TRBJ2-6; D uncertain. Germline V gene sequence: CDR1 SGHTA, CDR2 FQGTGA. This CDR3 has 15 residues. Trimming took 2 bases from V and 0 from J, leaving 5 bases between them. The DNA for the CDR3 is TGTGCCAGCAGCTTAGGCAGCTCTGGGGCCAACGTCCTGACTTTC. As protein: CASSLGSSGANVLTF.

The chain uses TRBV6-1 and TRBJ2-5; 8 bases agree with TRBD2. The CDR3 has 13 amino acids. The germline V gene encodes CDR1 MNHNS and CDR2 SASEGT. Trimming at V came to 7 bases and at J to 0 bases, leaving 1 base not matched to a gene. CDR3 in amino acids: CASTLADQETQYF. The CDR3 DNA reads as TGTGCCAGCACACTAGCGGACCAAGAGACCCAGTACTTC.